A single sample gave rise to the 9 T cell receptor beta chains below, sequenced in a study of kidney transplant recipient with SARS-CoV-2 infection. A single record per CDR3 protein comes from TCRdb applying MiXCR to the reads. This table holds 250,000 or so distinct CDR3 sequences, about 30% found once. Material: a blood sample, obtained at baseline and on day 111 from a kidney transplant recipient. The receptors were sampled from a male patient aged 30 to 39 who had COVID-19 and was a kidney transplant recipient. Some T cells may have originated in the graft donor.

This clonotype was observed at least ten times. The V and J genes are TRBV11-3 and TRBJ1-1; D is undetermined. The germline V gene encodes CDR1 SGHNT and CDR2 YENEEA. Trimming took 2 bases from V and 5 from J, leaving 9 bases between them. This CDR3 is built from 13 residues. For the CDR3, the DNA is TGTGCCAGCAGCTTATATACAGAGACTGAAGCTTTCTTT. It specifies CASSLYTETEAFF.

In the case of this clonotype: This is likely a read error, given that the CDR3 carries no conserved phenylalanine or tryptophan at its end. The rearrangement joins TRBV7-7 to TRBJ1-2; D not certain. CDR3 size: 17 residues. Germline CDR1 reads SSHAT; CDR2 reads FNYEAQ (reference sequence). This CDR3 is CASSDLFKCRKTYGYTS. The CDR3, as DNA: TGCGCCAGCAGCGATCTTTTTAAGTGCCGAAAGACCTATGGCTACACCTCC.

Concerning this clonotype itself: A much larger clone lies one base from this, so it may be a read error. This rearrangement joins TRBV7-9 to TRBJ1-2, with D possibly being TRBD1 (5 bases). CDR3 length: 16 residues. Germline V gives CDR1 SEHNR, CDR2 FQNEAQ (reference sequence). V gave up 1 base and J gave up 9 bases, with 21 bases separating them. Written as DNA, the CDR3 is TGTGCCAGCAGCTTAGTTGGGGGGACCACCCTGTACAGCTACACCTTC. Its protein product is CASSLVGGTTLYSYTF. Full variable domain (rest looked up from reference TRBV7-9 and TRBJ1-2): DTGVSQNPRHKITKRGQNVTFRCDPISEHNRLYWYRQTLGQGPEFLTYFQNEAQLEKSRLLSDRFSAERPKGSFSTLEIQRTEQGDSAMYLCASSLVGGTTLYSYTFGSGTRLTVV.

This clonotype was seen just once. A much larger clone lies one base from this, so it may be a read error. This rearrangement joins TRBV7-2 to TRBJ2-3; D is undetermined. This CDR3 is 11 amino acids long. Germline lookup yields CDR1 SGHTA and CDR2 FQGNSA. The CDR3 is CVSSPKDTQYF. The CDR3 coding sequence is TGTGTCAGCAGCCCGAAGGATACGCAGTATTTT.

This clonotype appeared a few times. The J gene is TRBJ2-1, the V gene TRBV30; D gene unclear. This CDR3 has 13 residues. CDR1 and CDR2 from the germline V gene are GTSNPN and SVGIG (reference sequence). V dropped 0 bases and J dropped 7 bases, with 10 bases sitting between them. CDR3 sequence: CAWSVQTVNEQFF. The CDR3 region has the DNA TGTGCCTGGAGTGTACAGACGGTGAATGAGCAGTTCTTC.

This clonotype was counted at least ten times. This chain connects TRBV18 to TRBJ2-3, with D tentatively TRBD2 (5 bases). Germline V gene data show CDR1 as KGHSH and CDR2 as LQKENI. This CDR3 has 14 residues. Between the trimmed V and J ends, which lost 4 bases and 1 base, there was a span of 9 bases. CDR3 residues: CASSLRSGTDTQYF. In DNA, the CDR3 is TGTGCCAGCTCACTGCGTAGCGGCACAGATACGCAGTATTTT.

This clonotype was detected ten times or more. This CDR3 is CASSYSRGARGGYTF. CDR3 DNA sequence: TGTGCCAGCAGTTACTCCCGGGGGGCTAGGGGTGGCTACACCTTC. V is TRBV6-5 and J is TRBJ1-2; D possibly corresponds to TRBD1 (6 bases). CDR3 length equals 15 residues. The germline CDR1 and CDR2 sequences are MNHEY and SVGAGI. The V and J ends lost 0 bases and 7 bases respectively, with 15 bases between them.

The sample holds many counts of this clonotype. This sequence joins TRBV11-1 and TRBJ1-1; D is undetermined. The V end was cut by 5 bases, the J end by 5 bases, with 6 bases between. This CDR3 contains 11 residues. Germline loops: CDR1 SGHAT, CDR2 FQDESV (reference sequence). The CDR3 nucleotides are TGTGCCAGCAGCGCTCGGACTGAAGCTTTCTTT. Its protein product is CASSARTEAFF.

This clonotype was observed a few times. The rearrangement joins TRBV4-1 to TRBJ2-3, with D possibly matching TRBD2 (5 bases). Trimming took off 1 base at V and 5 bases at J, with 10 bases between the two ends. CDR3 length equals 14 residues. CDR1 MGHRA and CDR2 YSYEKL come from the germline V gene. Written as DNA, the CDR3 is TGCGCCAGCAGCCAAGGGGCAGCGGAAGATACGCAGTATTTT. Translated: CASSQGAAEDTQYF.